Following are 4 T cell receptor beta chains from one sample sequenced in a study of monozygotic twins with inflammatory bowel disease. For each CDR3 protein, TCRdb gives one entry from its re-call of the 5' RACE reads, without DNA. The repertoire shows about 380,000 distinct CDR3 sequences; the top ten hold 2.6%. Sequencing was carried out using blood. The receptor set was obtained from a human donor with ulcerative colitis or Crohn's disease, or a healthy co-twin of an affected twin (not recorded which).

This sequence joins TRBV6-1 and TRBJ1-6; TCRdb returns TRBD1, unconfirmable since there is no DNA. This CDR3 comprises 16 residues. CDR1 MNHNS and CDR2 SASEGT come from the germline V gene. The CDR3 region is CASNLDTSSYNSPLHF.

V usage is TRBV7-2 and J usage is TRBJ1-5; TCRdb proposes TRBD1, but this gene call is untestable without DNA. CDR3 length: 14 residues. The V gene's germline CDR1 is SGHTA and CDR2 FQGNSA. The CDR3 reads CASSFGQGDQPQHF.

The rearrangement joins TRBV7-7 to TRBJ2-5; as DNA is missing, the TRBD2 call by TCRdb cannot be tested. The germline CDR1 and CDR2 sequences are SSHAT and FNYEAQ (reference sequence). CDR3 length: 16 amino acids. CDR3 amino acids: CASGGVGGSPRDLQYF.

The chain links TRBV20-1 to TRBJ1-1; TCRdb proposes TRBD1, but this gene call is untestable without DNA. The CDR3 length is 13 residues. Germline values: CDR1 DFQATT, CDR2 SNEGSKA (reference sequence). CDR3 in amino acids: CSARGGGETEAFF.